The 31 T cell receptor beta chains given below trace back to one sample, sequenced in a study of cytomegalovirus exposure and HLA in healthy donors. Use of 60 Vbeta and 13 Jbeta primers characterized the PCR. Sequencing used immunoSEQ multiplex PCR; TCRdb keeps in-frame clones, though not all of them. The sample records about 150,000 clones, about 85% being singletons. The sequencing sample was made of PBMCs. The receptors stem from a man aged 25-45 years in good health and CMV-seropositive.

The gene calls are TRBV19 and TRBJ1-2; 8 bases fit TRBD1. After removal of 1 base from V and 0 bases from J, the junction contained 1 base not matched to a gene. The CDR3 extends over 15 amino acids. Per the germline V gene, CDR1 is LNHDA and CDR2 is SQIVND (reference sequence). CDR3 nucleotide sequence: TGTGCCAGTAGTATAGGGACAGGGACTAACTATGGCTACACCTTC. Translated, it gives CASSIGTGTNYGYTF.

V is TRBV30 and J is TRBJ1-1, with D hard to call. Trimming pared 5 bases from V and 12 bases from J, leaving 13 bases between. Germline-derived CDR1 and CDR2 are GTSNPN and SVGIG (reference sequence). The CDR3 is 10 amino acids. CDR3 protein: CAWGTAEPFF. The CDR3 DNA is TGTGCCTGGGGTACAGCAGAGCCTTTCTTT.

The chain uses TRBV11-1 and TRBJ2-1, with D unclear. The ends were cut back, 3 bases at V and 10 bases at J, with 13 bases in the middle. Germline CDR1 and CDR2: SGHAT and FQDESV (reference sequence). The CDR3 is 13 amino acids. CDR3 sequence: CASSFPTRAEQFF. The CDR3 DNA reads as TGTGCCAGCAGCTTCCCCACCCGAGCGGAGCAGTTCTTC.

The chain employs TRBV7-8 and TRBJ2-7; D is possibly TRBD1 (6 bases). This CDR3 comprises 14 residues. CDR1 is SGHVS, CDR2 FQNEAQ, per germline. Deletions cut 5 bases from V and 3 bases from J, with 14 bases between. Here the CDR3 reads CASSGPGVFYEQYF. The CDR3 DNA follows: TGTGCCAGCAGCGGTCCAGGGGTTTTCTACGAGCAGTACTTC.

V gene TRBV6-5 combines with J gene TRBJ2-7; 11 positions match TRBD2. The V segment lost 5 bases and the J segment 7 bases; nucleotides outside the gene matches: 4. The V gene's germline CDR1 is MNHEY and CDR2 SVGAGI. The CDR3 spans 13 residues. The chain's CDR3 is CASSRGTSGEQYF. CDR3 DNA sequence: TGTGCCAGCAGTAGGGGGACTAGCGGTGAGCAGTACTTC.

CDR3 sequence reads: CASSPLGGGEYEQYF. CDR3 bases: TGTGCCAGCAGCCCTCTCGGAGGGGGCGAATACGAGCAGTACTTC. The chain links TRBV14 to TRBJ2-5; tentatively, D is TRBD1 (7 bases). The assigned J gene may be wrong: the sequence end matches TRBJ2-7 better. Germline lookup yields CDR1 SGHDN and CDR2 FVKESK. There are 15 residues in the CDR3.

The V gene is TRBV6-1, the J gene TRBJ2-1; D gene ambiguous. V was clipped by 6 bases and J by 4 bases, with 16 bases between them. This CDR3 comprises 15 residues. Germline lookup yields CDR1 MNHNS and CDR2 SASEGT. CDR3 DNA: TGTGCCAGCAGATTCGGAGACGGAGAGTACAATGAGCAGTTCTTC. The encoded protein is CASRFGDGEYNEQFF.

J is TRBJ2-7 and V is TRBV7-9, with D possibly matching TRBD2 (6 bases). CDR1 and CDR2 from the germline V gene are SEHNR and FQNEAQ (reference sequence). Trimming took 4 bases from V and 0 from J, leaving 7 bases between them. The CDR3 runs 13 residues. The CDR3 is CASSSGVSYEQYF. The CDR3 nucleotides are TGTGCCAGCAGCTCGGGGGTCTCCTACGAGCAGTACTTC.

This clone turned up a few times. The chain carries TRBV7-8 and TRBJ2-1; 8 bases are shared with TRBD2. Germline V lookup: CDR1 SGHVS, CDR2 FQNEAQ. The V and J ends lost 5 bases and 7 bases, in that order; junction bases with no gene match: 16. The CDR3 has 17 residues. The CDR3 DNA follows: TGTGCCAGCAGCACCCGGGGGGGGGCGGGAGTAGTGAATGAGCAGTTCTTC. This translates into CASSTRGGAGVVNEQFF.

In this sample, this clone turned up a few times. The chain is built from TRBV5-6 and TRBJ1-5; unclear D gene. V gave up 2 bases and J gave up 1 base, with 10 bases separating them. Germline values: CDR1 SGHDT, CDR2 YYEEEE. There are 15 residues in the CDR3. The CDR3 bases are TGTGCCAGCAGCTTCCGACATGGGAGCAATCAGCCCCAGCATTTT. Residues: CASSFRHGSNQPQHF.

J is TRBJ2-2 and V is TRBV10-3; TRBD1 aligns across 7 bases. Trimming cost V 6 bases and J 5 bases; bases outside gene matches: 3. Per the germline V gene, CDR1 is ENHRY and CDR2 is SYGVKD. The CDR3 contains 13 residues. CDR3 residues: CAIRTGETGELFF. Written as DNA, the CDR3 is TGTGCCATCAGAACAGGGGAAACCGGGGAGCTGTTTTTT.

This clone showed up just once. The chain uses TRBV30 and TRBJ2-1; 9 bases are a match to TRBD1. After removal of 3 bases from V and 0 bases from J, the junction contained 3 bases not matched to a gene. There are 15 residues in the CDR3. Looked up from germline, CDR1 is GTSNPN and CDR2 is SVGIG (reference sequence). CDR3 sequence: CAWSGGQGSYNEQFF. The CDR3 bases are TGTGCCTGGAGCGGGGGACAGGGCTCCTACAATGAGCAGTTCTTC.

The rearrangement links TRBV28 to TRBJ2-6, with D possibly matching TRBD2 (5 bases). V was trimmed by 6 bases and J by 2 bases, leaving 11 bases between them. The CDR3 length is 15 residues. Germline values: CDR1 MDHEN, CDR2 SYDVKM. Here the CDR3 reads CASSLGSAGANVLTF. For the CDR3, the DNA is TGTGCCAGCAGCCTAGGGAGCGCTGGGGCCAACGTCCTGACTTTC.

The rearrangement links TRBV11-2 to TRBJ2-7; the D gene is possibly TRBD1 (5 bases). Germline assignment: CDR1 SGHAT and CDR2 FQNNGV. V was pared by 2 bases and J by 5 bases, with 13 bases between. The CDR3 loop spans 14 amino acids. CDR3: CASSLRAGLNEQYF. CDR3 in DNA: TGTGCCAGCAGCTTACGGGCAGGGCTGAACGAGCAGTACTTC. The whole variable domain, filled in from reference TRBV11-2 and TRBJ2-7, reads EAGVAQSPRYKIIEKRQSVAFWCNPISGHATLYWYQQILGQGPKLLIQFQNNGVVDDSQLPKDRFSAERLKGVDSTLKIQPAKLEDSAVYLCASSLRAGLNEQYFGPGTRLTVT.

The rearrangement links TRBV7-9 to TRBJ2-2; D remains unclear. The V gene's germline CDR1 is SEHNR and CDR2 FQNEAQ (reference sequence). Trimming stripped 1 base from V and 4 bases from J, with 7 bases between. This CDR3 has 14 residues. The CDR3 loop reads CASSLGRGTGELFF. The CDR3 DNA is TGTGCCAGCAGCTTAGGTAGAGGCACCGGGGAGCTGTTTTTT.

The chain recombines TRBV5-1 with TRBJ1-4; 9 positions agree with TRBD1. V shed 2 bases, J shed 0 bases, and the junction held 2 bases outside the gene matches. Germline V lookup: CDR1 SGHRS, CDR2 YFSETQ. The CDR3 is 16 amino acids. The CDR3 protein is CASSFRDRATNEKLFF. The CDR3 region has the DNA TGCGCCAGCAGCTTCCGGGACAGGGCAACTAATGAAAAACTGTTTTTT.

V gene TRBV21-1 combines with J gene TRBJ1-6. TRBV21-1 is given as a pseudogene. This CDR3 comprises 15 residues. The CDR3 spells CASSNEVFGNSPLHF. In DNA, the CDR3 is TGTGCCAGCAGCAACGAGGTTTTTGGGAATTCACCCCTCCACTTT.

The CDR3 region is CASSLGQLGSYEQYF. In nucleotides, the CDR3 is TGTGCCAGCAGCTTAGGACAGCTCGGCTCCTACGAGCAGTACTTC. The chain joins TRBV5-4 to TRBJ2-7; D may be TRBD1 (6 bases). Trimming left V 2 bases short and J 0 bases short, with 12 bases between. CDR3 length: 15 amino acids. The germline CDR1 and CDR2 sequences are SGHNT and YYREEE (reference sequence).

This chain connects TRBV10-3 to TRBJ1-5, with D perhaps matching TRBD1 (5 bases). Trimming removed 3 bases at V and 3 bases at J, with 9 bases between. The CDR3 consists of 14 residues. The germline gives CDR1 ENHRY, CDR2 SYGVKD. The CDR3 bases are TGTGCCATCAGTGAAGGCAGGGACAATCAGCCCCAGCATTTT. It specifies CAISEGRDNQPQHF.

The V and J genes are TRBV7-3 and TRBJ1-6; D is unclear. Trimming removed 2 bases at V and 6 bases at J, with 8 bases between. The CDR3 sequence is 14 residues long. The germline V gene has CDR1 SGHTA and CDR2 FQGTGA. The CDR3 reads CASSLGQVNSPLHF. The CDR3 DNA reads TGTGCCAGCAGCTTAGGGCAGGTTAATTCACCCCTCCACTTT.

The chain carries TRBV4-1 and TRBJ2-1; 15 bases are a match to TRBD2. Germline CDR1 reads MGHRA; CDR2 reads YSYEKL. Unmatched junction bases numbered 6, after V lost 2 bases and J lost 1 base. The CDR3 covers 19 residues. CDR3 sequence reads: CASSQLGLAGGKSYNEQFF. The CDR3 region has the DNA TGCGCCAGCAGCCAACTTGGACTAGCGGGGGGGAAATCCTACAATGAGCAGTTCTTC.

This chain links TRBV6-4 with TRBJ2-7; 8 nucleotides line up with TRBD1. V lost 5 bases to trimming and J lost 1 base; unmatched junction nucleotides: 16. The germline CDR1 and CDR2 sequences are MRHNA and SNTAGT. CDR3 length equals 18 residues. CDR3 DNA sequence: TGTGCCAGCAGTAAAATCTCCCGACAGGGGAAGGAGTCCTACGAGCAGTACTTC. Translating gives CASSKISRQGKESYEQYF.

This CDR3 is CASSLRASGGYEQYF. The CDR3, as DNA: TGTGCCAGCAGTTTAAGGGCTAGCGGGGGCTACGAGCAGTACTTC. This rearrangement joins TRBV28 to TRBJ2-7; 10 bases agree with TRBD2. Germline CDR1 is MDHEN and CDR2 is SYDVKM. V was clipped by 2 bases and J by 3 bases; unmatched bases: 4. This CDR3 region has 15 residues. Looking up the rest from reference TRBV28 and TRBJ2-7 gives the full variable domain: DVKVTQSSRYLVKRTGEKVFLECVQDMDHENMFWYRQDPGLGLRLIYFSYDVKMKEKGDIPEGYSVSREKKERFSLILESASTNQTSMYLCASSLRASGGYEQYFGPGTRLTVT.

CDR3 amino acids: CASGLPGEGANVLTF. The CDR3 DNA sequence: TGTGCTAGTGGTTTACCAGGGGAGGGGGCCAACGTCCTGACTTTC. The chain carries TRBV12-5 and TRBJ2-6; weak D call: TRBD1 (6 bases). CDR3 size: 15 residues. V shed 3 bases and J shed 4 bases, with 10 bases lying between them. CDR1 is LGHNT, CDR2 FRNRAP, per germline.

This sequence joins TRBV7-9 and TRBJ2-5, with 7 bases matching TRBD1. Trimming took 5 bases from V and 0 from J; bases not matched to a gene: 12. Germline V lookup: CDR1 SEHNR, CDR2 FQNEAQ (reference sequence). This CDR3 contains 17 residues. The CDR3 coding sequence is TGTGCCAGCAGCATATACGGGACAGCAAACCACCAAGAGACCCAGTACTTC. This encodes CASSIYGTANHQETQYF.

The V call is TRBV18, the J call TRBJ1-5; D may be TRBD1 (5 bases). This CDR3 has 17 amino acids. Germline V lookup: CDR1 KGHSH, CDR2 LQKENI. Deletions cut 2 bases from V and 0 bases from J, with 14 bases between. This CDR3 is CASSPGQGARSNQPQHF. CDR3 coding DNA: TGTGCCAGCTCACCAGGACAAGGGGCGCGTAGCAATCAGCCCCAGCATTTT.

Notes on this clone: At one end the junction does not follow the germline gene, possibly because of a read error. The gene calls are TRBV7-7 and TRBJ1-4, with D tentatively TRBD1 (5 bases). Germline lookup yields CDR1 SSHAT and CDR2 FNYEAQ (reference sequence). This CDR3 contains 19 residues. In DNA, the CDR3 is TGTGCTAGCAGCTACTCGGGGGAAGGGTTGCAAGGGACTAATGAAAAACTGTTTTTT. It codes for CASSYSGEGLQGTNEKLFF.

The V gene is TRBV7-2, the J gene TRBJ2-7, with TRBD2 matching over 7 bases. Germline V gives CDR1 SGHTA, CDR2 FQGNSA. The V gene end was trimmed by 5 bases and the J gene end by 3 bases; junction bases not matched to a gene: 13. The CDR3 length is 16 residues. The CDR3 DNA is TGTGCCAGCAGCCCCGGGGGGATCCTCGCGGACTACGAGCAGTACTTC. Protein: CASSPGGILADYEQYF.

The chain links TRBV7-2 to TRBJ1-4; 7 bases fit TRBD1. This CDR3 has 15 amino acids. V dropped 0 bases and J dropped 3; count of bases not matched to a gene: 1. Germline assignment: CDR1 SGHTA and CDR2 FQGNSA. CDR3 amino acids: CASSLATGANEKLFF. CDR3 in DNA: TGTGCCAGCAGCTTAGCAACAGGGGCTAATGAAAAACTGTTTTTT.

Turning to this clone: The sample holds other DNA sequences that translate to the same CDR3. V and J are TRBV5-1 and TRBJ1-1; 7 positions match TRBD1. V was clipped by 0 bases and J by 5 bases; unmatched bases: 7. The germline V gene has CDR1 SGHRS and CDR2 YFSETQ. The CDR3 loop spans 15 amino acids. For the CDR3, the DNA is TGCGCCAGCAGCTTGGGGGGGGCAGGGGGAACTGAAGCTTTCTTT. Translated: CASSLGGAGGTEAFF.

The genes are TRBV2 and TRBJ1-5, with TRBD1 matching 7 bases. Unmatched junction bases numbered 4, after V lost 3 bases and J lost 2 bases. Germline values: CDR1 SNHLY, CDR2 FYNNEI. The CDR3 length is 15 residues. The CDR3 protein is CASSDRTGGNQPQHF. The CDR3 coding sequence is TGTGCCAGCAGTGATCGTACAGGGGGCAATCAGCCCCAGCATTTT.